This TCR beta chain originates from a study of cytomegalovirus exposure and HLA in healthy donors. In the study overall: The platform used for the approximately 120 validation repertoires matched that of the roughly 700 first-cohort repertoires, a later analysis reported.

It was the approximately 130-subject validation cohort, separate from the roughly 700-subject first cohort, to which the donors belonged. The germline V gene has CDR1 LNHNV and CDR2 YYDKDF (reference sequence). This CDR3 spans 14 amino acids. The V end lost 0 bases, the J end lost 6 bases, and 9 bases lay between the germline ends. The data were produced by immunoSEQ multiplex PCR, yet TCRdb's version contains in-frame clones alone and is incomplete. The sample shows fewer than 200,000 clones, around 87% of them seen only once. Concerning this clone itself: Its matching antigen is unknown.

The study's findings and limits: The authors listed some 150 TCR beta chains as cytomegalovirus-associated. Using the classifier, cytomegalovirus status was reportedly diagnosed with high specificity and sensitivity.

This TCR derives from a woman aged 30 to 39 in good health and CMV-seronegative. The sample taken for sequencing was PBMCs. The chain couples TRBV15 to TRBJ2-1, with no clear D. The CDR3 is CATSRDPASNEQFF. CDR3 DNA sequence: TGTGCCACCAGCAGAGACCCCGCGAGCAATGAGCAGTTCTTC.